Described below is a single T cell receptor (beta chain) sequence and its context. Its matching antigen is unknown. The PBMCs had their origin in about 9.7 ml of fresh peripheral blood. The source material, RNA transcripts, was used to amplify TCR beta CDR3 regions. HTBI primers were employed in a first-round RT-PCR of the TCR CDR3. TCRdb called the multiplex PCR reads again in MiXCR, with one record for every CDR3 protein. The profile shows 50,000 to 60,000 distinct CDR3 sequences, about 49% of them singletons. These data are taken from a study of T cells in Graves' hyperthyroidism and ophthalmopathy. Study results and caveats: Most thyroid clonotypes expanded above 0.001 were also detected in blood. Ophthalmopathy, which appeared later, was predicted by the model a median approximately six months before onset.

CDR1 SEHNR and CDR2 FQNEAQ come from the germline V gene (reference sequence). Trimming left V 5 bases short and J 6 bases short, with 8 bases between. This CDR3 is 11 amino acids long. The chain couples TRBV7-9 to TRBJ2-7, with D perhaps matching TRBD1 or TRBD2 (5 bases each). Material: blood. The sequence was obtained from a woman younger than 45 with Graves' ophthalmopathy. CDR3 nucleotide sequence: TGTGCCAGCAGCCCAGGGAGCGAGCAGTACTTC. Translation gives CASSPGSEQYF.